This T cell receptor (beta chain) is drawn from a study of cytomegalovirus exposure and HLA in healthy donors. Researchers ran the PCR with 60 Vbeta and 13 Jbeta primers. Measured with immunoSEQ multiplex PCR; TCRdb has only the in-frame clones, and not every one. Recorded for this sample: roughly 42,000 clones. Germline CDR1 is SGHNT and CDR2 is YYREEE (reference sequence). There are 14 residues in the CDR3. The ends lost 0 bases at V and 7 bases at J; junction bases unmatched: 4. Sequenced input: PBMCs. The chain is built from TRBV5-4 and TRBJ2-1; TRBD2 agrees at 7 bases. This receptor was taken from a man younger than 40 in good health and CMV-seronegative. In nucleotides, the CDR3 is TGTGCCAGCAGCTTGGTTTCTAGCGGAAATGAGCAGTTCTTC. Translated, it gives CASSLVSSGNEQFF.